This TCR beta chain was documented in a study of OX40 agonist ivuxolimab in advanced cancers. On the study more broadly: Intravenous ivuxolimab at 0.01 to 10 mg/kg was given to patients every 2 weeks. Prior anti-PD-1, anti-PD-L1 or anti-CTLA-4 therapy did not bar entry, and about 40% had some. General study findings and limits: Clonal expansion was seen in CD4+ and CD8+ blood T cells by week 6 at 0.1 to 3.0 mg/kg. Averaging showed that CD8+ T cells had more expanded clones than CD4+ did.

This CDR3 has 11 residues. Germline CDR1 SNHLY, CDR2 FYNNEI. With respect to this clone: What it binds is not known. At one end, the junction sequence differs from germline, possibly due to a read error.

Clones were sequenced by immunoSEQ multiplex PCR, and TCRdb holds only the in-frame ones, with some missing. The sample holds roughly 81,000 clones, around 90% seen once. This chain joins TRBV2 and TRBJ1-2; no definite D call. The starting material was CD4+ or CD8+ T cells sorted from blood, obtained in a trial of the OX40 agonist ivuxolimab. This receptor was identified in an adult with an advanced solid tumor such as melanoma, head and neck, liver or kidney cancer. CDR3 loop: CASSGFGLPYF. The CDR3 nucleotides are TGTGCCAGCAGTGGTTTCGGACTCCCCTACTTC.